The 2 T cell receptor beta chains in this list originate from one sample, sequenced in a study of cytomegalovirus exposure and HLA in healthy donors. Use of 60 Vbeta and 13 Jbeta primers characterized the PCR. Clones were read by immunoSEQ multiplex PCR, and TCRdb kept only the in-frame ones, dropping some. The data hold about 160,000 clones, with about 85% observed a single time. Sequenced: PBMCs. These receptors were collected from a man younger than 30 in good health and CMV-seropositive.

The chain combines TRBV11-2 with TRBJ1-5; perhaps TRBD1 as D (6 bases). Germline CDR1 and CDR2: SGHAT and FQNNGV. The germline V and J ends were trimmed by 6 bases and 3 bases, with 18 bases remaining between them. This CDR3 comprises 16 residues. This chain's CDR3 is CASRDTGKGDNQPQHF. The CDR3 DNA reads as TGTGCCAGCAGGGACACAGGGAAGGGGGACAATCAGCCCCAGCATTTT.

This clone was counted only a few times. This sequence joins TRBV7-6 and TRBJ1-6; TRBD1 matches 7 bases. CDR3 length: 15 residues. Per the germline V gene, CDR1 is SGHVS and CDR2 is FNYEAQ. With V trimmed by 5 bases and J by 7 bases, 8 bases remained unmatched. CDR3 nucleotide sequence: TGTGCCAGCAGCCCCTCCAGGGGACAGAATTCACCCCTCCACTTT. As protein: CASSPSRGQNSPLHF.